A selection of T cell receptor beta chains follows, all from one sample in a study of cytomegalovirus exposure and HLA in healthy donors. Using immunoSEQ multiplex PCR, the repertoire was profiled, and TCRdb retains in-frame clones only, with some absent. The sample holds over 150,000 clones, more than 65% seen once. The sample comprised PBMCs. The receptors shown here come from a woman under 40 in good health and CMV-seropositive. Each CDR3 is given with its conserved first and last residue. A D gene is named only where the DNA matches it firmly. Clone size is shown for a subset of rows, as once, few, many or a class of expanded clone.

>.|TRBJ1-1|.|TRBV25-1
TGTGCCAGCAGTGAGCGGGGAGGTAACACTGAAGCTTTCTTT
CASSERGGNTEAFF
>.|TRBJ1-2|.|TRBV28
TGTGCCAGCAGTCCGGACAGTGGCCTCGGCGGCTACACCTTC
CASSPDSGLGGYTF
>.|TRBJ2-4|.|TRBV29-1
TGCAGCGTTGGCACAGGGTCCCTTCAGTACTTC
CSVGTGSLQYF
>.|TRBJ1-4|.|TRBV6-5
TGTGCCAGCAGTGACAGGCCGAGTAATGAAAAACTGTTTTTT
CASSDRPSNEKLFF
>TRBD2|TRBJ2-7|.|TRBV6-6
TGTGCCAGCAGCCTACTAGCGGTCTACGAGCAGTACTTC
CASSLLAVYEQYF
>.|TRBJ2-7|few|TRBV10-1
TGCGCCAGCAGTGAGCCAGGGTCCCAAGGCGAGCAGTACTTC
CASSEPGSQGEQYF
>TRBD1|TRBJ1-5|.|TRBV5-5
TGTGCCAGCAGCACGGGACAGGGCAAGATGGGCAATCAGCCCCAGCATTTT
CASSTGQGKMGNQPQHF
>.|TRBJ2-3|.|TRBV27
TGTGCCAGCAGTTTATATACTACGCCGGGCACAGATACGCAGTATTTT
CASSLYTTPGTDTQYF
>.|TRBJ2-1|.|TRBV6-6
TGTGCCATCTCTTCGGGGGGACACGTGAACAATGAGCAGTTCTTC
CAISSGGHVNNEQFF
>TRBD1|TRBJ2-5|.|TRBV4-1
TGCGCCAGCAGCCAAGATGGGACAGGGAATCAAGAGACCCAGTACTTC
CASSQDGTGNQETQYF
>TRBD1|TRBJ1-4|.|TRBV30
TGTGCCTGGAGTTCTCCGACAGGGTGGAATGAAAAACTGTTTTTT
CAWSSPTGWNEKLFF
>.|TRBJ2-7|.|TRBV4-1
TGCGCCAGCAGCCTGGAGGCGTCTCGAAATCCAAACATATACGAGCAGTACTTC
CASSLEASRNPNIYEQYF
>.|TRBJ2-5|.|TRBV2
TGTGCCAGCAGACTAGTGGAGACCCAGTACTTC
CASRLVETQYF
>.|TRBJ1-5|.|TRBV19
TGTGCCAGTAGTATTGACAGTAGCAATCAGCCCCAGCATTTT
CASSIDSSNQPQHF
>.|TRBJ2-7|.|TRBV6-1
TGTGCCAGCAGGGAGGGCAACCACTACGAGCAGTACTTC
CASREGNHYEQYF
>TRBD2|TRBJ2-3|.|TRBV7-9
TGTGCCAGCAGCTTTGATCGACTAGCGGGAGGGGCAGATACGCAGTATTTT
CASSFDRLAGGADTQYF
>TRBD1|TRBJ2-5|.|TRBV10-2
TGCGCCAGCAGTGGCAGGGGGCCCGGAGAAGGGACCCAGTACTTC
CASSGRGPGEGTQYF
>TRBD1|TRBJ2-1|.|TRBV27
TGTGCCAGCAGTTCAGGACAGGCCGGCACCCAATTCTTC
CASSSGQAGTQFF
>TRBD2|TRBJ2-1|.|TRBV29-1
TGCAGCGTTGATAGATCCGGGACTAGCGGGAGAATAGGTGAGCAGTTCTTC
CSVDRSGTSGRIGEQFF
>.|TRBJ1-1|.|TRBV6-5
TGTGCCAGCAGTTACCTTGGGCAGGACACTGAAGCTTTCTTT
CASSYLGQDTEAFF
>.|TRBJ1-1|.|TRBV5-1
TGCGCCAGCAGCTCCCGGACTGGGACTGAAGCTTTCTTT
CASSSRTGTEAFF
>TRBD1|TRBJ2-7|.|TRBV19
TGTGCCAGTAGTATTTTTCCGGGACAGGGGCGAGAGTACGAGCAGTACTTC
CASSIFPGQGREYEQYF
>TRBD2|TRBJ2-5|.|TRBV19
TGTGCCAGTAGCATTAGCGGGAGTGAGACCCAGTACTTC
CASSISGSETQYF
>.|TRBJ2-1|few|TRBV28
TGTGCCAGCAGTTATGGGACTTTCGGATCCTACAATGAGCAGTTCTTC
CASSYGTFGSYNEQFF
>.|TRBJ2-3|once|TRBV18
TGTGCCAGCTCACGAACCGTCCAGGGAACAGATACGCAGTATTTT
CASSRTVQGTDTQYF
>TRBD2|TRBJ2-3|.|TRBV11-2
TGTGCCAGCAGCTTAGTTCCAGCGGGAGAGGGGAGCACAGATACGCAGTATTTT
CASSLVPAGEGSTDTQYF
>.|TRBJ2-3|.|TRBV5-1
TGCGCCAGCAGCTTGGAACAGATCACAGATACGCAGTATTTT
CASSLEQITDTQYF
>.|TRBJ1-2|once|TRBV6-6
TGTGCCAGCAGCACAGAATTTGGCTACACCTTC
CASSTEFGYTF
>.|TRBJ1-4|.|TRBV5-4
TGTGCCAGCAGCACGTCGGCAACTAATGAAAAACTGTTTTTT
CASSTSATNEKLFF
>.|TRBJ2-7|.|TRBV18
TGTGCCAGCTCAAAAGGGGCGATCGACGAGCAGTACTTC
CASSKGAIDEQYF
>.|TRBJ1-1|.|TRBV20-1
TGCAGTGCTTACGGGGGGTTTGAAGCTTTCTTT
CSAYGGFEAFF
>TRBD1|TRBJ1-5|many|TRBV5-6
TGTGCCAGCAGTCGAGACAGGGCGGGTCAGCCCCAGCATTTT
CASSRDRAGQPQHF
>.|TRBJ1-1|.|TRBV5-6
TGTGCCAGCAGCTTCGGGTCTCCGCCCCGTACTGCTTTCTTT
CASSFGSPPRTAFF
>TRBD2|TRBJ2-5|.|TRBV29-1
TGCAGCGTTGAAATTGGGGGGGAAGAGACCCAGTACTTC
CSVEIGGEETQYF
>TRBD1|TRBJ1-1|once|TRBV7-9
TGTGCCAGCAGCTTAGGTAGGACAGGGGGCTTTAGTAGCACTGAAGCTTTCTTT
CASSLGRTGGFSSTEAFF
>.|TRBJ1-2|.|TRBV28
TGTGCCAGCAGGCCCCCGGGCTATGGCTACACCTTC
CASRPPGYGYTF
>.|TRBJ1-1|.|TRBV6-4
TGTGCCAGCAGTCAGGGCATGAACACTGAAGCTTTCTTT
CASSQGMNTEAFF
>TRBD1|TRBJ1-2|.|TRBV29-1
TGCAGCGTTGATTTCGACAGGGATAACTATGGCTACACCTTC
CSVDFDRDNYGYTF
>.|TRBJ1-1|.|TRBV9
TGTGCCAGCAGCGATCGGGGGGACACTGAAGCTTTCTTT
CASSDRGDTEAFF
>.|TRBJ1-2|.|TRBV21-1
TGTGCCAGCAGGGGGACAGGGGGTGGTGAGAACTATGGCTACACCTTC
CASRGTGGGENYGYTF
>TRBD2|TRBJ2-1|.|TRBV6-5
TGTGCCAGCAGATCAGGACTAGCGGTCTACAATGAGCAGTTCTTC
CASRSGLAVYNEQFF
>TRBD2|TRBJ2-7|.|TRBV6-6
TGTGCCAGCAGTTACCGGACTAGCGGATACTCCTACGAGCAGTACTTC
CASSYRTSGYSYEQYF
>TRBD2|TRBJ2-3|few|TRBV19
TGTGCCAGTAGTCAGACTAGCGCAGATACGCAGTATTTT
CASSQTSADTQYF
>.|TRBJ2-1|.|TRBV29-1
TGCAGCGTTGCGAGGGGGGGATCCTACAATGAGCAGTTCTTC
CSVARGGSYNEQFF
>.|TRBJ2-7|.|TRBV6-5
TGTGCCAGCAGTCGGGGTTACGAGCAGTACTTC
CASSRGYEQYF
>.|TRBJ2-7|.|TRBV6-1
TGTGCCAGCAGTCCACGAGGCACTGACTACGAGCAGTACTTC
CASSPRGTDYEQYF
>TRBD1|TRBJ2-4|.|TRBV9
TGTGCCAGCAGCCCACCGACAGGGACGATTTTAGCCAAAAACATTCAGTACTTC
CASSPPTGTILAKNIQYF
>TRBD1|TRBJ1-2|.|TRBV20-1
TGCAGTGCTAGGCAGGGGGTTCCTTTCACCTTC
CSARQGVPFTF
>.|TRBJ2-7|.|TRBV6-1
TGTGCCAGCAGCCCCTTACTGACCTACGAGCAGTACTTC
CASSPLLTYEQYF
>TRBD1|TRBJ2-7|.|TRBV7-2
TGTGCCAGCAGCTTAGGCGGGGACAGGGCCTACGAGCAGTACTTC
CASSLGGDRAYEQYF
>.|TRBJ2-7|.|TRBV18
TGTGCCAGCTCCCAAGACCGGGGGAACGAGCAGTACTTC
CASSQDRGNEQYF
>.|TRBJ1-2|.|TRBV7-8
TGTGCCAGCAGCTTAGTTTACCCGGCGAGGGATGGCTACACCTTC
CASSLVYPARDGYTF
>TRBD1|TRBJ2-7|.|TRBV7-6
TGTGCCAGCAGCCAGACAGGGGGCTCCTACGAGCAGTACTTC
CASSQTGGSYEQYF
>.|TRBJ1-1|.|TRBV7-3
TGTGCCAGCAGCCCGACTGCCGGGAACACTGAAGCTTTCTTT
CASSPTAGNTEAFF
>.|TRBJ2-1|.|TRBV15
TGTGCCACCAGCTCGAGAGTTGAGCAGTTCTTC
CATSSRVEQFF
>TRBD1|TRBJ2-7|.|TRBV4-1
TGCGCCAGCAGCCAAGACTCGCCCTCACAGGGGTACGAGCAGTACTTC
CASSQDSPSQGYEQYF
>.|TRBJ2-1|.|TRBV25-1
TGTGCCAGCAGTGGGATCGGGGGCTACAATGAGCAGTTCTTC
CASSGIGGYNEQFF
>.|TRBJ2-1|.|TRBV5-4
TGTGCCAGCAGCTTGGGACTTCCGAGCTCCTACAATGAGCAGTTCTTC
CASSLGLPSSYNEQFF
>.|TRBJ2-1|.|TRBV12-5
TGTGCTAGTGGTATCTCCTGGGCGGGGAACTCTCACAATGAGCAGTTCTTC
CASGISWAGNSHNEQFF
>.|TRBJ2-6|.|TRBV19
TGTGCCAGTACTTGGGAGCGCGCTGGGGCCAACGTCCTGACTTTC
CASTWERAGANVLTF